This entry lists 27 T cell receptor beta chains sequenced from one sample in a study of T cell changes during pregnancy in multiple sclerosis. TCRdb's table, derived via immunoSEQ multiplex PCR, lists solely in-frame clones and lacks some. The sample carries tens of thousands of clones, approximately 93% recorded once. This material consisted of CD8+ T cells from peripheral blood mononuclear cells, taken in the third trimester of pregnancy. The receptors were gathered from a female donor with multiple sclerosis, enrolled in a pregnancy study.

This clone occurred once. The chain couples TRBV27 to TRBJ2-1, with D unresolved. CDR1 and CDR2 from the germline V gene are MNHEY and SMNVEV (reference sequence). Trimming pared 2 bases from V and 7 bases from J, leaving 12 bases between. The CDR3 is 14 amino acids. The CDR3 sequence is CASSLDVWRNEQFF. CDR3 sequence (DNA): TGTGCCAGCAGTTTAGATGTTTGGCGGAATGAGCAGTTCTTC.

This chain connects TRBV29-1 to TRBJ2-2; 9 nucleotides align to TRBD1. This CDR3 is 14 amino acids long. V lost 5 bases, J lost 4 bases, and 5 bases stayed unmatched. Germline CDR1 reads SQVTM; CDR2 reads ANQGSEA. CDR3 sequence (DNA): TGCAGCGTTTATCCGGGACAGGGCACCGGGGAGCTGTTTTTT. Amino acids: CSVYPGQGTGELFF.

The chain employs TRBV5-4 and TRBJ2-7, with D perhaps TRBD2 (6 bases). The CDR3 consists of 13 residues. The V end was cut by 2 bases, the J end by 6 bases, with 12 bases between. Germline V gives CDR1 SGHNT, CDR2 YYREEE (reference sequence). CDR3 in DNA: TGTGCCAGCAGCTTCGGGGGAGGACGCGAGCAGTACTTC. Its protein product is CASSFGGGREQYF. Drawing the rest from reference TRBV5-4 and TRBJ2-7, the complete variable domain is ETGVTQSPTHLIKTRGQQVTLRCSSQSGHNTVSWYQQALGQGPQFIFQYYREEENGRGNFPPRFSGLQFPNYSSELNVNALELDDSALYLCASSFGGGREQYFGPGTRLTVT.

This rearrangement joins TRBV27 to TRBJ2-5, with TRBD1 as a possible D gene (5 bases). The ends were cut back, 5 bases at V and 3 bases at J, with 13 bases in the middle. The length of the CDR3 is 14 residues. Germline lookup yields CDR1 MNHEY and CDR2 SMNVEV (reference sequence). The CDR3 DNA sequence: TGTGCCAGCAGTCCTAACCAGGGAAAAGAGACCCAGTACTTC. Protein: CASSPNQGKETQYF.

This clone was seen only once. The chain links TRBV28 to TRBJ1-2; 7 bases agree with TRBD1. V dropped 8 bases and J dropped 1; count of bases not matched to a gene: 1. Germline CDR1 and CDR2: MDHEN and SYDVKM. The CDR3 loop spans 12 amino acids. The CDR3 here is CASGQDNYGYTF. In nucleotides, the CDR3 is TGTGCCAGCGGACAGGATAACTATGGCTACACCTTC.

The V and J genes are TRBV27 and TRBJ2-3, with D tentatively TRBD2 (5 bases). Trimming removed 5 bases from V and 1 base from J, with 16 bases in between. The CDR3 has 16 amino acids. Germline-derived CDR1 and CDR2 are MNHEY and SMNVEV (reference sequence). The CDR3 region is CASSGGDQTGTDTQYF. DNA of the CDR3: TGTGCCAGCAGTGGAGGAGATCAAACCGGCACAGATACGCAGTATTTT.

This clone has only one observation. J is TRBJ2-3 and V is TRBV9; TRBD1 aligns across 9 bases. CDR3 length: 20 residues. Trimming at V came to 4 bases and at J to 0 bases, leaving 18 bases not matched to a gene. Germline assignment: CDR1 SGDLS and CDR2 YYNGEE. CDR3 nucleotides: TGTGCCAGCAGCACCCCCCCGTGGACAGGGGACGGACCTAGCACAGATACGCAGTATTTT. This codes for CASSTPPWTGDGPSTDTQYF.

CDR3: CASSLVWPGGSSYNEQFF. For the CDR3, the DNA is TGTGCCAGCAGCTTAGTTTGGCCCGGGGGAAGCTCCTACAATGAGCAGTTCTTC. V usage is TRBV7-8 and J usage is TRBJ2-1; tentative D call: TRBD2 (6 bases). This CDR3 has 18 amino acids. Germline CDR1 and CDR2: SGHVS and FQNEAQ. V was shortened by 1 base and J by 0 bases, with 16 bases between the two germline ends.

The chain is built from TRBV11-3 and TRBJ2-7; 8 bases are shared with TRBD1. The CDR3 has 14 amino acids. V was clipped by 5 bases and J by 5 bases; unmatched bases: 8. Germline values: CDR1 SGHNT, CDR2 YENEEA. CDR3 DNA sequence: TGTGCCAGCAGCCCTAGGACAGGGCTGGACGAGCAGTACTTC. Protein product: CASSPRTGLDEQYF.

Details on this clone: Germline is not matched at one junction end, which may reflect a read error. The rearrangement joins TRBV10-1 to TRBJ2-7; 9 positions agree with TRBD2. Germline V gene sequence: CDR1 WNHNN, CDR2 SYGVQD (reference sequence). The CDR3 consists of 15 residues. CDR3 DNA sequence: TGCGCCAGGAGTGAATTAGCGGGAGTCCCCTACGAGCAGTACTTC. Translation: CARSELAGVPYEQYF.

The chain employs TRBV4-2 and TRBJ2-7, with TRBD2 matching over 9 bases. The CDR3 is made up of 15 amino acids. CDR1 and CDR2 from the germline V gene are LGHNA and YNFKEQ. Germline trimming cut 3 bases from V and 5 bases from J; bases unmatched to any gene: 8. CDR3 protein: CASSQAGLAQDEQYF. CDR3 bases: TGTGCCAGCAGCCAGGCTGGACTAGCGCAGGACGAGCAGTACTTC.

This clone appeared once. The rearrangement joins TRBV7-3 to TRBJ1-2; 7 nucleotides match TRBD1. The CDR3 covers 15 residues. V shed 10 bases, J shed 1 base, and the junction held 12 bases outside the gene matches. The germline V gene encodes CDR1 SGHTA and CDR2 FQGTGA. CDR3 region: CATGTDHLFNYGYTF. The CDR3 DNA follows: TGTGCCACCGGGACAGACCATCTTTTTAACTATGGCTACACCTTC.

The CDR3: CASSLAGRGGPEAFF. CDR3 DNA: TGTGCCAGCAGCTTAGCGGGTAGAGGGGGACCCGAAGCTTTCTTT. The chain is built from TRBV7-8 and TRBJ1-1; TRBD1 might be the D (6 bases). The CDR3 is made up of 15 amino acids. V was cut by 0 bases and J by 8 bases, with 16 bases left in between. Germline V gene sequence: CDR1 SGHVS, CDR2 FQNEAQ.

The CDR3 DNA reads as TGTGCCAGCAGCTTACTCTCGGGCGAGCAGTACTTC. This gives the protein CASSLLSGEQYF. This rearrangement joins TRBV7-9 to TRBJ2-7; no definite D call. In germline, CDR1 is SEHNR, CDR2 FQNEAQ (reference sequence). Trimming took off 2 bases at V and 6 bases at J, with 8 bases between the two ends. The CDR3 totals 12 residues.

The chain carries TRBV6-1 and TRBJ1-1, with TRBD1 identical over 8 bases. The CDR3 is 14 residues long. From germline, CDR1 is MNHNS and CDR2 SASEGT. V lost 5 bases, J lost 5 bases, and 7 bases stayed unmatched. CDR3 region: CASSQVQGGTEAFF. CDR3 DNA: TGTGCCAGCAGTCAAGTACAGGGGGGAACTGAAGCTTTCTTT.

The V call is TRBV27, the J call TRBJ2-7; D might be TRBD1 (5 bases). The CDR3 covers 13 residues. Trimming left V 2 bases short and J 6 bases short, with 11 bases between. Germline CDR1 reads MNHEY; CDR2 reads SMNVEV (reference sequence). The CDR3 here is CASSLGASGEQYF. CDR3 DNA: TGTGCCAGCAGTTTAGGGGCCTCGGGCGAGCAGTACTTC.

V is TRBV30 and J is TRBJ2-6, with 8 bases identical to TRBD1. Trimming took 5 bases from V and 4 from J; bases not matched to a gene: 4. The CDR3 is 14 residues long. CDR1 is GTSNPN, CDR2 SVGIG, per germline (reference sequence). CDR3 protein: CAWHGDRGANVLTF. Written as DNA, the CDR3 is TGTGCCTGGCATGGGGACAGGGGGGCCAACGTCCTGACTTTC.

In nucleotides, the CDR3 is TGTGCCAGCAGTTACGGACCCAGTAGCGGTGAAAAACTGTTTTTT. Translation gives CASSYGPSSGEKLFF. The V and J genes are TRBV6-5 and TRBJ1-4, with D unresolved. The V end was cut by 2 bases, the J end by 7 bases, with 14 bases between. CDR3 length equals 15 residues. Germline CDR1 is MNHEY and CDR2 is SVGAGI.

This clone appeared once. The chain employs TRBV6-1 and TRBJ2-3; tentative D call: TRBD1 (7 bases). Between the trimmed V and J ends, which lost 10 bases and 10 bases, there was a span of 15 bases. The CDR3 is 11 residues long. The germline CDR1 and CDR2 sequences are MNHNS and SASEGT. This chain's CDR3 is CAIQGGMAQYF. The CDR3 nucleotides are TGTGCCATCCAGGGGGGAATGGCGCAGTATTTT.

The chain is built from TRBV7-9 and TRBJ1-4; TRBD1 aligns across 7 bases. This CDR3 has 19 amino acids. CDR1 is SEHNR, CDR2 FQNEAQ, per germline (reference sequence). The junction had 11 bases not matched to a gene; V was cut back by 0 bases and J by 1 base. This chain's CDR3 is CASSLAKAGGGITNEKLFF. CDR3 nucleotide sequence: TGTGCCAGCAGCTTAGCGAAGGCAGGGGGAGGTATAACTAATGAAAAACTGTTTTTT.

The V and J genes are TRBV19 and TRBJ1-1; D may be TRBD1 (5 bases). This CDR3 has 14 amino acids. CDR1 and CDR2 (germline): LNHDA, SQIVND (reference sequence). Trimming left V 1 base short and J 5 bases short, with 11 bases between. The chain's CDR3 is CASSIGGLGTEAFF. In DNA, the CDR3 is TGTGCCAGTAGTATAGGGGGCTTAGGTACTGAAGCTTTCTTT.

The chain joins TRBV6-6 to TRBJ2-7; TRBD2 matches at 9 bases. Germline V gene lookup returns CDR1 MNHNY and CDR2 SVGAGI (reference sequence). After removal of 5 bases from V and 2 bases from J, the junction contained 10 bases not matched to a gene. This CDR3 spans 16 amino acids. This CDR3 is CASSQTLAGLTYEQYF. The DNA of the CDR3 is TGTGCCAGCAGTCAAACACTAGCGGGCCTTACCTACGAGCAGTACTTC.

The rearrangement joins TRBV30 to TRBJ2-3; TRBD2 aligns across 11 bases. The V gene end was trimmed by 3 bases and the J gene end by 0 bases; junction bases not matched to a gene: 5. The CDR3 runs to 16 residues. Germline CDR1 and CDR2: GTSNPN and SVGIG (reference sequence). CDR3 protein: CAWRPTSGRSTDTQYF. The CDR3 nucleotides read TGTGCCTGGAGACCCACTAGCGGGAGAAGCACAGATACGCAGTATTTT.

CDR3 sequence: CASSLGVDNYEQYF. The CDR3 nucleotides are TGTGCCAGCAGCCTAGGAGTGGACAACTACGAGCAGTACTTC. The V gene is TRBV27, the J gene TRBJ2-7; D is possibly TRBD1 (5 bases). V gave up 6 bases and J gave up 3 bases, with 15 bases separating them. The CDR3 has 14 residues. Per germline, CDR1 MNHEY and CDR2 SMNVEV (reference sequence).

This chain links TRBV6-1 with TRBJ2-1; 7 nucleotides match TRBD2. J was trimmed by 4 bases and V by 8 bases; bases with no gene match: 8. CDR3 length: 14 amino acids. Germline CDR1 MNHNS, CDR2 SASEGT. CDR3: CASPRGRGYNEQFF. DNA for the CDR3: TGTGCCAGCCCCCGCGGGAGAGGTTACAATGAGCAGTTCTTC.

The chain combines TRBV7-9 with TRBJ2-4, with 8 bases lining up with TRBD2. The CDR3 runs 16 residues. J was trimmed by 2 bases and V by 4 bases; bases with no gene match: 7. Per germline, CDR1 SEHNR and CDR2 FQNEAQ (reference sequence). Written as DNA, the CDR3 is TGTGCCAGCAGCTCCCGGGAGGGCCCGACCAAAAACATTCAGTACTTC. It translates to CASSSREGPTKNIQYF.

Here the CDR3 reads CASSTTTYYSYEQYF. CDR3 DNA sequence: TGCGCCAGCAGTACTACTACATATTACTCCTACGAGCAGTACTTC. The chain employs TRBV4-1 and TRBJ2-7; unclear D gene. Germline V gives CDR1 MGHRA, CDR2 YSYEKL. CDR3 size: 15 residues. The V end lost 6 bases, the J end lost 0 bases, and 15 bases lay between the germline ends.